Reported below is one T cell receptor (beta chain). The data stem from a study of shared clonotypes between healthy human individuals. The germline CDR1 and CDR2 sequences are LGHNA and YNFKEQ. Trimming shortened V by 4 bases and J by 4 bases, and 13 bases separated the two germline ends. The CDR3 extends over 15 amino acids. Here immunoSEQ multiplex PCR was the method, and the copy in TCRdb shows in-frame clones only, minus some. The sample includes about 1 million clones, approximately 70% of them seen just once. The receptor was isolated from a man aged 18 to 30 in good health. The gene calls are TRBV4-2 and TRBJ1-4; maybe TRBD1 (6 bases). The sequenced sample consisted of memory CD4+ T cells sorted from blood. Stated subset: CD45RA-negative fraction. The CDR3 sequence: CASSPNGGGNEKLFF. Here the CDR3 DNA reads TGTGCCAGCAGCCCGAACGGGGGCGGTAATGAAAAACTGTTTTTT.